The 6 T cell receptor beta chains given below trace back to one sample, sequenced in a study of CD8 T cells in Susac syndrome. Reverse transcription of roughly 0.5 to 1 ug RNA was carried out with random hexamers. One entry per CDR3 protein results from TCRdb running MiXCR on the immunoSEQ multiplex PCR reads. Here the sample spans 180,000 or so distinct CDR3 sequences, just under 95% being singletons. Sequences were obtained from CD4+ T cells from PBMCs. The receptor set was obtained from a human donor in good health.

The chain uses TRBV24-1 and TRBJ1-2; 8 positions match TRBD1. Germline-derived CDR1 and CDR2 are KGHDR and SFDVKD. The CDR3 is made up of 12 amino acids. The V and J ends lost 9 bases and 4 bases, in that order; junction bases with no gene match: 3. For the CDR3, the DNA is TGTGCCACCGTCGACAGGGGCTATGGCTACACCTTC. It encodes CATVDRGYGYTF.

V usage is TRBV11-1 and J usage is TRBJ1-2; TRBD1 aligns across 7 bases. CDR3 size: 14 residues. From germline, CDR1 is SGHAT and CDR2 FQDESV (reference sequence). V was pared by 5 bases and J by 4 bases, with 7 bases of the junction left unmatched. The CDR3 loop is CASSTGQASYGYTF. The CDR3 coding sequence is TGTGCCAGCAGCACCGGACAGGCCTCCTATGGCTACACCTTC.

CDR3 sequence (DNA): TGTGCCAGCAGCCCTTCCGGGACAGGGGTTTTGTATGGCTACACCTTC. Protein product: CASSPSGTGVLYGYTF. The chain joins TRBV5-4 to TRBJ1-2, with TRBD1 matching over 10 bases. The CDR3 loop spans 16 amino acids. V dropped 4 bases and J dropped 5; count of bases not matched to a gene: 11. CDR1 and CDR2 from the germline V gene are SGHNT and YYREEE (reference sequence).

The chain is built from TRBV15 and TRBJ1-5; no clear D. V lost 0 bases, J lost 5 bases, and 11 bases lay in between. This CDR3 has 15 amino acids. CDR1 is LNHNV and CDR2 is YYDKDF in the germline V gene (reference sequence). The CDR3: CATSRDPLDYQPQHF. CDR3 sequence (DNA): TGTGCCACCAGCAGAGATCCCCTGGATTATCAGCCCCAGCATTTT.

The rearrangement links TRBV12-5 to TRBJ2-1, with 9 bases lining up with TRBD2. Germline lookup yields CDR1 LGHNT and CDR2 FRNRAP. This CDR3 contains 16 residues. After removal of 2 bases from V and 7 bases from J, the junction contained 9 bases not matched to a gene. This CDR3 is CASGLPSGVSRNEQFF. The CDR3 DNA reads as TGTGCTAGTGGTTTGCCTAGCGGGGTGTCAAGGAATGAGCAGTTCTTC.

CDR3 in amino acids: CASSINRGTDTQYF. CDR3 DNA sequence: TGTGCCAGTAGTATTAACAGGGGCACAGATACGCAGTATTTT. This chain uses TRBV19 with TRBJ2-3; weak D call: TRBD1 (6 bases). Germline-derived CDR1 and CDR2 are LNHDA and SQIVND (reference sequence). Deletions cut 3 bases from V and 1 base from J, with 8 bases between. The CDR3 covers 14 residues.